Below, 26 T cell receptor beta chains from the same sample are listed, as sequenced in a study of blood T cell repertoires in COVID-19. Assay: immunoSEQ multiplex PCR; the TCRdb copy retains only in-frame clones and omits some. The sample lists over 110,000 clones; over 75% were seen once. Source material: peripheral blood. The receptor set was obtained from a woman aged 45 to 65 with acute or convalescent COVID-19.

V usage is TRBV27 and J usage is TRBJ2-2; D possibly corresponds to TRBD1 (6 bases). Germline CDR1 MNHEY, CDR2 SMNVEV (reference sequence). Trimming left V 4 bases short and J 1 base short, with 22 bases between. This CDR3 spans 19 amino acids. DNA of the CDR3: TGTGCCAGCAGTTCTCCCCGGGGCCCGTTAGGGGGGAACACCGGGGAGCTGTTTTTT. It encodes CASSSPRGPLGGNTGELFF.

This clone was found a few times. The chain couples TRBV6-5 to TRBJ2-5; 10 bases map to TRBD2. CDR1 is MNHEY, CDR2 SVGAGI, per germline. The trim removed 4 bases at V and 5 bases at J, leaving 4 bases unmatched. This CDR3 region has 14 residues. CDR3 DNA sequence: TGTGCCAGCAGTTCTAGCGGGGGCTTGGAGACCCAGTACTTC. Translating it yields CASSSSGGLETQYF.

This chain connects TRBV3-1 (or the pseudogene TRBV3-2) to TRBJ2-3; TRBD2 matches 9 bases. CDR1 is LGHDT and CDR2 is YNNKEL in the germline V gene (reference sequence). The CDR3 length is 17 residues. Trimming removed 0 bases from V and 1 base from J; junction bases left unmatched: 5. The CDR3 nucleotides read TGTGCCAGCAGCCAAGAGGGACTAGCCCTCCGCACAGATACGCAGTATTTT. It is translated as CASSQEGLALRTDTQYF.

The genes are TRBV12-3 or TRBV12-4 and TRBJ1-1, with D tentatively TRBD1 (5 bases). The CDR3 covers 13 residues. The V and J ends lost 4 bases and 1 base respectively, with 7 bases between them. CDR3 sequence: CASSSQGNTEAFF. The CDR3 DNA is TGTGCCAGCAGTTCCCAGGGGAACACTGAAGCTTTCTTT.

The chain combines TRBV6-1 with TRBJ1-6; D is undetermined. The V end was cut by 1 base, the J end by 0 bases, with 7 bases between. Germline assignment: CDR1 MNHNS and CDR2 SASEGT. CDR3 length: 16 residues. The CDR3 DNA sequence: TGTGCCAGCAGTGAAGACAGTAGCTCCTATAATTCACCCCTCCACTTT. This encodes CASSEDSSSYNSPLHF.

This clone was picked up one time. The genes are TRBV11-3 and TRBJ2-1, with 7 bases identical to TRBD1. The V gene end was trimmed by 4 bases and the J gene end by 9 bases; junction bases not matched to a gene: 3. Germline CDR1 is SGHNT and CDR2 is YENEEA. This CDR3 has 12 residues. The CDR3 sequence is CASSYDRVEQFF. DNA for the CDR3: TGTGCCAGCAGCTATGACAGGGTTGAGCAGTTCTTC.

This rearrangement joins TRBV30 to TRBJ1-2, with D perhaps matching TRBD1 (5 bases). The germline V and J ends were trimmed by 0 bases and 2 bases, with 16 bases remaining between them. Germline CDR1 GTSNPN, CDR2 SVGIG (reference sequence). This CDR3 contains 16 residues. CDR3 DNA sequence: TGTGCCTGGAGTGTTCCAGGGTTGGGTTCCAACTATGGCTACACCTTC. Residues: CAWSVPGLGSNYGYTF.

The gene calls are TRBV9 and TRBJ1-3; TRBD1 matches at 7 bases. J was trimmed by 0 bases and V by 4 bases; bases with no gene match: 7. The CDR3 covers 16 residues. The germline CDR1 and CDR2 sequences are SGDLS and YYNGEE. The CDR3 nucleotides are TGTGCCAGCAGCCCCCGGACAGGACTCTCTGGAAACACCATATATTTT. It yields the protein CASSPRTGLSGNTIYF. Full variable domain (missing parts from reference TRBV9 and TRBJ1-3): DSGVTQTPKHLITATGQRVTLRCSPRSGDLSVYWYQQSLDQGLQFLIQYYNGEERAKGNILERFSAQQFPDLHSELNLSSLELGDSALYFCASSPRTGLSGNTIYFGEGSWLTVV.

This clone was detected once. The gene calls are TRBV6-5 and TRBJ2-7, with 9 bases identical to TRBD2. The trim removed 5 bases at V and 3 bases at J, leaving 5 bases unmatched. Germline loops: CDR1 MNHEY, CDR2 SVGAGI. The length of the CDR3 is 14 residues. CDR3 bases: TGTGCCAGCAGTAGGACTAGCGAGATCTACGAGCAGTACTTC. Encoded protein: CASSRTSEIYEQYF.

The J gene is TRBJ1-1, the V gene TRBV7-9; the match to TRBD1 covers 8 bases. The CDR3 has 15 amino acids. CDR1 is SEHNR, CDR2 FQNEAQ, per germline (reference sequence). V lost 4 bases, J lost 5 bases, and 9 bases stayed unmatched. CDR3 DNA: TGTGCCAGCAGCTCCCCCGGACAGGGAAAAACTGAAGCTTTCTTT. Translating gives CASSSPGQGKTEAFF.

The chain links TRBV7-8 to TRBJ2-7; 7 nucleotides align to TRBD2. Trimming removed 8 bases from V and 7 bases from J; junction bases left unmatched: 14. This CDR3 spans 14 amino acids. Germline CDR1 and CDR2: SGHVS and FQNEAQ. The DNA of the CDR3 is TGTGCCAGCCGGGACGAAGGGAGGGCCCAAGAGCAGTACTTC. As protein: CASRDEGRAQEQYF.

The chain uses TRBV19 and TRBJ2-1; 14 bases are a match to TRBD2. V was pared by 3 bases and J by 6 bases, with 1 base of the junction left unmatched. The CDR3 has 15 amino acids. CDR1 LNHDA and CDR2 SQIVND come from the germline V gene (reference sequence). CDR3 protein: CASSIGTSGSNEQFF. The CDR3 DNA reads as TGTGCCAGTAGTATTGGGACTAGCGGGAGCAATGAGCAGTTCTTC.

The rearrangement uses TRBV6-2 or TRBV6-3 and TRBJ2-1, with 8 positions matching TRBD2. The germline CDR1 and CDR2 sequences are MNHEY and SVGEGT. The trim removed 6 bases at V and 10 bases at J, leaving 14 bases unmatched. The CDR3 spans 15 residues. The chain's CDR3 is CASSRSLREGYEQFF. The CDR3 region has the DNA TGTGCCAGCAGCCGTTCCCTTCGGGAGGGTTACGAGCAGTTCTTC.

The chain employs TRBV9 and TRBJ2-3; D might be TRBD1 (5 bases). Germline assignment: CDR1 SGDLS and CDR2 YYNGEE. Trimming removed 1 base at V and 1 base at J, with 10 bases between. The CDR3 runs 15 residues. CDR3 in amino acids: CASSVQGGGTDTQYF. The DNA for the CDR3 is TGTGCCAGCAGCGTACAGGGTGGGGGCACAGATACGCAGTATTTT.

The chain has TRBV29-1 and TRBJ1-2; the D gene is possibly TRBD1 (6 bases). The CDR3 sequence is 13 residues long. Trimming shortened V by 1 base and J by 8 bases, and 14 bases separated the two germline ends. Germline V gives CDR1 SQVTM, CDR2 ANQGSEA. CDR3 sequence reads: CSVEALGTGGYTF. The CDR3 nucleotides read TGCAGCGTTGAAGCCCTTGGTACAGGGGGCTACACCTTC.

This sequence joins TRBV12-3 or TRBV12-4 and TRBJ2-1; a weak D match, TRBD1 (6 bases). Between the trimmed V and J ends, which lost 6 bases and 4 bases, there was a span of 10 bases. This CDR3 has 13 amino acids. The CDR3 sequence is CASRLTGYNEQFF. CDR3 DNA sequence: TGTGCCAGCAGGCTTACAGGGTACAATGAGCAGTTCTTC.

The chain has TRBV6-5 and TRBJ1-3; D ambiguous. V lost 6 bases and J 5 bases, leaving 11 bases between the germline ends. Per germline, CDR1 MNHEY and CDR2 SVGAGI. CDR3 length: 13 amino acids. The CDR3 spells CASRGDTRNTIYF. CDR3 coding DNA: TGTGCCAGCAGGGGAGACACGAGAAACACCATATATTTT.

The rearrangement links TRBV4-1 to TRBJ1-1; D is ambiguous. The CDR3 runs to 16 residues. Per the germline V gene, CDR1 is MGHRA and CDR2 is YSYEKL. V was shortened by 1 base and J by 1 base, with 13 bases between the two germline ends. The CDR3 bases are TGCGCCAGCAGCCAAGCCCCTATCTACTCGAACACTGAAGCTTTCTTT. Translating it yields CASSQAPIYSNTEAFF.

This chain joins TRBV2 and TRBJ1-6; D not certain. The V and J ends lost 2 bases and 1 base respectively, with 9 bases between them. Germline V gives CDR1 SNHLY, CDR2 FYNNEI. This CDR3 has 16 residues. The CDR3 DNA follows: TGTGCCAGCAGTGAATACGAGGGATCCTATAATTCACCCCTCCACTTT. It translates to CASSEYEGSYNSPLHF.

This chain uses TRBV20-1 with TRBJ1-5, with TRBD1 identical over 7 bases. The CDR3 is made up of 14 amino acids. Germline-derived CDR1 and CDR2 are DFQATT and SNEGSKA (reference sequence). Unmatched junction bases numbered 12, after V lost 6 bases and J lost 7 bases. The DNA of the CDR3 is TGCAGTGCCAGTCCCCCCCAGGGGGAACAGCCCCAGCATTTT. Translated, it gives CSASPPQGEQPQHF.

The chain uses TRBV7-2 and TRBJ1-2; 7 bases match TRBD1. The CDR3 has 16 amino acids. The V and J ends lost 0 bases and 2 bases, in that order; junction bases with no gene match: 6. Germline CDR1 is SGHTA and CDR2 is FQGNSA. The CDR3 nucleotides read TGTGCCAGCAGCTTAGCCGGGACAGCTACCAACTATGGCTACACCTTC. Translated, it gives CASSLAGTATNYGYTF.

The chain joins TRBV18 to TRBJ2-3; maybe TRBD2 (6 bases). The CDR3 covers 14 residues. In germline, CDR1 is KGHSH, CDR2 LQKENI. Between the trimmed V and J ends, which lost 3 bases and 4 bases, there was a span of 11 bases. DNA of the CDR3: TGTGCCAGCTCACCTCAGTCGGGGGCAGATACGCAGTATTTT. Protein sequence: CASSPQSGADTQYF.

The chain combines TRBV6-2 or TRBV6-3 with TRBJ2-7, with TRBD2 as a possible D gene (6 bases). The CDR3 runs to 15 residues. Trimming shortened V by 2 bases and J by 0 bases, and 11 bases separated the two germline ends. Germline V gene data show CDR1 as MNHEY and CDR2 as SVGEGT. The CDR3 DNA is TGTGCCAGCAGTTACATGGAGGGGAGCTCCTACGAGCAGTACTTC. Protein: CASSYMEGSSYEQYF.

The V gene is TRBV9, the J gene TRBJ2-1, with 10 bases that match TRBD2. J lost 3 bases, V lost 0 bases, and 6 bases had no gene match. Germline V CDR1 and CDR2: SGDLS, YYNGEE. This CDR3 region has 17 residues. CDR3 in DNA: TGTGCCAGCAGCGTAGTTCCTAGCGGGAGCGGCTACAATGAGCAGTTCTTC. Translated: CASSVVPSGSGYNEQFF.

In this sample, this clone turned up a few times. This chain connects TRBV5-1 to TRBJ2-5; D uncertain. The V end was cut by 2 bases, the J end by 5 bases, with 7 bases between. Germline V CDR1 and CDR2: SGHRS, YFSETQ. This CDR3 comprises 12 residues. The CDR3 DNA reads as TGCGCCAGCAGCTTAATGTCGGAGACCCAGTACTTC. It specifies CASSLMSETQYF.

The chain uses TRBV5-6 and TRBJ2-3; 12 positions agree with TRBD2. CDR1 and CDR2 from the germline V gene are SGHDT and YYEEEE. The CDR3 is 17 residues long. The J segment lost 0 bases and the V segment lost 5 bases, leaving 7 bases of the junction unmatched. Written as DNA, the CDR3 is TGTGCCAGCAGTCTCAGACTAGCGGGAGTTAGCACAGATACGCAGTATTTT. Its protein product is CASSLRLAGVSTDTQYF.